This T cell receptor (beta chain) derives from a study of T cell changes during pregnancy in multiple sclerosis. Measured with immunoSEQ multiplex PCR; TCRdb has only the in-frame clones, and not every one. The data show about 86,000 clones, with roughly 90% seen just once and around 1.8% held by the top ten. The CDR3 runs 14 residues. In germline, CDR1 is SGHRS, CDR2 YFSETQ. The V end was cut by 2 bases, the J end by 2 bases, with 10 bases between. V and J are TRBV5-1 and TRBJ1-1, with D perhaps matching TRBD1 (6 bases). This sequence was found in a female donor in good health, enrolled as a control in a pregnancy study. Sequencing used peripheral blood, obtained in the first trimester of pregnancy. CDR3 DNA sequence: TGCGCCAGCAGCTTTTTGACAGGAAACACTGAAGCTTTCTTT. This translates into CASSFLTGNTEAFF.